This T cell receptor (beta chain) was recorded in a study of cytotoxic CD8 clonotypes in ibrutinib-treated CLL. Looking at the study overall: Among patients, some 24 responded partially and 2 completely; roughly 14 then stayed remitted and roughly 12 progressed after median approximately 72 months.

Notes on the study in general: Relative to age-matched healthy donors, clonality at baseline was higher, and it tracked circulating CD8+ T-cell counts.

Clones were read by immunoSEQ multiplex PCR, and TCRdb kept only the in-frame ones, dropping some. Of some 300,000 clones detected, roughly 85% appear once; the ten largest clones hold over 5.5%. The ends were cut back, 7 bases at V and 7 bases at J, with 17 bases in the middle. CDR3 length: 14 residues. The germline V gene has CDR1 SNHLY and CDR2 FYNNEI. As regards this clone: Its antigen is not known.

The chain links TRBV2 to TRBJ1-5, with D possibly being TRBD1 (6 bases). Sequencing used PBMCs, obtained before ibrutinib treatment. The receptor was derived from a human donor with chronic lymphocytic leukemia. CDR3 in DNA: TGTGCCAGCACCCTCGGGGGCAGGGGACAGCCCCAGCATTTT. Encoded protein: CASTLGGRGQPQHF. Drawing the rest from reference TRBV2 and TRBJ1-5, the complete variable domain is EPEVTQTPSHQVTQMGQEVILRCVPISNHLYFYWYRQILGQKVEFLVSFYNNEISEKSEIFDDQFSVERPDGSNFTLKIRSTKLEDSAMYFCASTLGGRGQPQHFGDGTRLSIL.